Following are 22 T cell receptor beta chains from one sample sequenced in a study of human T cells and chemical hapten exposure. One entry per CDR3 protein results from TCRdb running MiXCR on the RACE reads. Of roughly 380,000 distinct CDR3 sequences detected, 4.5% to 6% appear once; the ten largest clones hold approximately 2.8%. Time point meaning: pre-sensitization, week 0. Noted treatment: therapeutic diphenylcyclopropenone sensitization with weekly scalp DPC. Sequencing was performed on whole blood, taken in connection with sensitization to the hapten diphenylcyclopropenone (DPC). Receptors originate from a woman aged 50 to 65 with alopecia areata. Some clones in this sample may be carry-over from other donors' samples.

This clonotype was seen a few times. The chain joins TRBV20-1 to TRBJ1-4, with a possible D match to TRBD1 (5 bases). V was shortened by 2 bases and J by 8 bases, with 12 bases between the two germline ends. The CDR3 is 13 residues long. Germline V gives CDR1 DFQATT, CDR2 SNEGSKA (reference sequence). The CDR3 spells CSARRGEVEKLFF. CDR3 DNA: TGCAGTGCTAGACGAGGGGAGGTGGAAAAACTGTTTTTT.

The chain couples TRBV20-1 to TRBJ2-7; TRBD2 agrees at 9 bases. Per the germline V gene, CDR1 is DFQATT and CDR2 is SNEGSKA (reference sequence). J lost 5 bases, V lost 3 bases, and 14 bases had no gene match. The CDR3 sequence is 16 residues long. The DNA for the CDR3 is TGCAGTGCTAGGGAAGTATGGGCTAGCGGGAACGACGAGCAGTACTTC. Translation: CSAREVWASGNDEQYF.

The V and J genes are TRBV20-1 and TRBJ1-1; D is ambiguous. The CDR3 consists of 15 residues. Trimming removed 0 bases from V and 1 base from J, with 12 bases in between. Germline CDR1 is DFQATT and CDR2 is SNEGSKA (reference sequence). This CDR3 reads CSARDAQATNTEAFF. CDR3 in DNA: TGCAGTGCTAGAGATGCTCAGGCCACGAACACTGAAGCTTTCTTT.

This clonotype was observed a handful of times. The chain carries TRBV5-6 and TRBJ1-2; the match to TRBD1 covers 7 bases. J lost 1 base, V lost 0 bases, and 3 bases had no gene match. The CDR3 has 15 residues. Germline lookup yields CDR1 SGHDT and CDR2 YYEEEE. The CDR3 loop reads CASSLAGTVNYGYTF. The CDR3 nucleotides read TGTGCCAGCAGCTTGGCCGGGACAGTTAACTATGGCTACACCTTC.

The chain joins TRBV9 to TRBJ2-1, with 7 bases fitting TRBD1. The germline V gene encodes CDR1 SGDLS and CDR2 YYNGEE. V trimming: 4 bases; J trimming: 5 bases; junction bases outside the gene matches: 15. The CDR3 totals 17 residues. CDR3 coding DNA: TGTGCCAGCAGCCACGAGAGTCTGACAGGGCGAAACAATGAGCAGTTCTTC. This codes for CASSHESLTGRNNEQFF.

This clonotype was counted ten times or more. The chain uses TRBV2 and TRBJ2-1, with 10 positions matching TRBD1. The trim removed 6 bases at V and 10 bases at J, leaving 12 bases unmatched. This CDR3 contains 15 residues. Germline CDR1 and CDR2: SNHLY and FYNNEI. The chain's CDR3 is CASSSPGTGAGEQFF. The CDR3 DNA follows: TGTGCCAGCAGCAGTCCCGGGACAGGGGCTGGGGAGCAGTTCTTC. Full variable domain (missing parts from reference TRBV2 and TRBJ2-1): EPEVTQTPSHQVTQMGQEVILRCVPISNHLYFYWYRQILGQKVEFLVSFYNNEISEKSEIFDDQFSVERPDGSNFTLKIRSTKLEDSAMYFCASSSPGTGAGEQFFGPGTRLTVL.

The J gene is TRBJ2-4, the V gene TRBV2; 7 bases fit TRBD2. The trim removed 6 bases at V and 8 bases at J, leaving 1 base unmatched. The CDR3 runs to 11 residues. CDR1 and CDR2 (germline): SNHLY, FYNNEI. Written as DNA, the CDR3 is TGTGCCAGCAGGCGGGAGTACATTCAGTACTTC. Translation: CASRREYIQYF.

This clonotype came up many times. V gene TRBV5-1 combines with J gene TRBJ2-5, with D unresolved. CDR3 length: 14 residues. Trimming stripped 0 bases from V and 1 base from J, with 7 bases between. Germline V gives CDR1 SGHRS, CDR2 YFSETQ. CDR3 nucleotides: TGCGCCAGCAGCTTGGAAACAGCCCAAGAGACCCAGTACTTC. Amino acids: CASSLETAQETQYF.

CDR3 sequence reads: CATHGSGGNQPQHF. The CDR3 region has the DNA TGTGCCACCCATGGCTCGGGCGGCAATCAGCCCCAGCATTTT. The chain links TRBV10-3 to TRBJ1-5; no definite D call. CDR3 length: 14 amino acids. Germline CDR1 ENHRY, CDR2 SYGVKD. V was clipped by 10 bases and J by 2 bases, with 15 bases between them.

This clonotype was counted at least ten times. This chain uses TRBV24-1 with TRBJ2-7; D may be TRBD2 (5 bases). V gave up 4 bases and J gave up 0 bases, with 6 bases separating them. This CDR3 spans 13 amino acids. From germline, CDR1 is KGHDR and CDR2 SFDVKD. CDR3: CATSDGVSYEQYF. The CDR3 region has the DNA TGTGCCACCAGTGACGGGGTCTCCTACGAGCAGTACTTC.

This clonotype was found many times. The chain has TRBV7-3 and TRBJ1-5; tentative D call: TRBD1 (5 bases). With 5 bases removed from V and 5 bases from J, the gap between germline ends came to 10 bases. Germline CDR1 SGHTA, CDR2 FQGTGA. CDR3 length equals 13 residues. The CDR3 DNA sequence: TGTGCCAGCAGCCGGGGACGTGATCAGCCCCAGCATTTT. Its protein product is CASSRGRDQPQHF.

The chain uses TRBV7-9 and TRBJ1-1; D gene ambiguous. CDR1 is SEHNR, CDR2 FQNEAQ, per germline (reference sequence). This CDR3 has 16 residues. V lost 0 bases, J lost 6 bases, and 17 bases lay in between. CDR3 sequence reads: CASSLAAGGRNAEAFF. The CDR3 bases are TGTGCCAGCAGCTTAGCGGCCGGAGGCCGAAACGCTGAAGCTTTCTTT.

This clonotype appeared many times. This sequence joins TRBV7-8 and TRBJ2-3; D gene uncertain. This CDR3 has 15 amino acids. The germline V gene has CDR1 SGHVS and CDR2 FQNEAQ. Trimming stripped 0 bases from V and 2 bases from J, with 9 bases between. CDR3 sequence: CASSLAMGSTDTQYF. The CDR3 DNA reads as TGTGCCAGCAGCTTAGCGATGGGTTCCACAGATACGCAGTATTTT.

This clonotype occurred many times. This chain links TRBV27 with TRBJ2-3; D is uncertain. This CDR3 has 15 residues. The V end was cut by 3 bases, the J end by 0 bases, with 10 bases between. Germline assignment: CDR1 MNHEY and CDR2 SMNVEV (reference sequence). The CDR3 DNA sequence: TGTGCCAGCAGTTTCTATAGGTCAAGCACAGATACGCAGTATTTT. It is translated as CASSFYRSSTDTQYF.

CDR3 amino acids: CSARDLFGRAGTDTQYF. The CDR3 region has the DNA TGCAGTGCTAGAGATCTCTTCGGGAGGGCCGGGACAGATACGCAGTATTTT. V is TRBV20-1 and J is TRBJ2-3, with 8 bases matching TRBD2. Germline V gives CDR1 DFQATT, CDR2 SNEGSKA (reference sequence). The CDR3 spans 17 residues. Trimming took 0 bases from V and 3 from J; bases not matched to a gene: 11.

This clonotype was counted ten times or more. The chain carries TRBV27 and TRBJ2-3; TRBD2 agrees at 13 bases. V shed 5 bases and J 2 bases; nucleotides not matched to a gene: 4. There are 16 residues in the CDR3. Germline V gene sequence: CDR1 MNHEY, CDR2 SMNVEV (reference sequence). CDR3 region: CASSPGLAGYTDTQYF. The CDR3 DNA follows: TGTGCCAGCAGTCCGGGACTAGCGGGATACACAGATACGCAGTATTTT.

This chain links TRBV15 with TRBJ2-7; no clear D gene. The CDR3 is 14 residues long. V was pared by 0 bases and J by 3 bases, with 9 bases between. Germline CDR1 and CDR2: LNHNV and YYDKDF (reference sequence). CDR3 sequence reads: CATSRERTYYEQYF. CDR3 sequence (DNA): TGTGCCACCAGCAGAGAAAGGACGTACTACGAGCAGTACTTC. Together with reference TRBV15 and TRBJ2-7, the CDR3 gives the full variable domain: DAMVIQNPRYQVTQFGKPVTLSCSQTLNHNVMYWYQQKSSQAPKLLFHYYDKDFNNEADTPDNFQSRRPNTSFCFLDIRSPGLGDTAMYLCATSRERTYYEQYFGPGTRLTVT.

This clonotype was detected ten times or more. In DNA, the CDR3 is TGTGCCAGCAGCTTACAGGGCCGTACCTACGAGCAGTACTTC. This translates into CASSLQGRTYEQYF. This chain links TRBV7-2 with TRBJ2-7; D is possibly TRBD1 (5 bases). V lost 2 bases, J lost 2 bases, and 10 bases lay in between. The CDR3 covers 14 residues. From germline, CDR1 is SGHTA and CDR2 FQGNSA.

This clonotype was observed at least ten times. CDR3 loop: CASTKRDSPYNEQFF. CDR3 sequence (DNA): TGTGCCAGCACTAAACGGGACTCCCCATACAATGAGCAGTTCTTC. V gene TRBV12-3 or TRBV12-4 combines with J gene TRBJ2-1; D may be TRBD2 (6 bases). The CDR3 sequence is 15 residues long. V was clipped by 7 bases and J by 4 bases, with 17 bases between them.

In this sample, this clonotype turned up a few times. The DNA for the CDR3 is TGTGCCAGCACCGGACTAGCGGGACCATCTAGCACAGATACGCAGTATTTT. It specifies CASTGLAGPSSTDTQYF. The genes are TRBV7-2 and TRBJ2-3, with 12 bases matching TRBD2. After removal of 7 bases from V and 0 bases from J, the junction contained 8 bases not matched to a gene. The CDR3 runs to 17 residues. Germline CDR1 and CDR2: SGHTA and FQGNSA.

This clonotype came up once. It may be a read error: a sequence one base away is much more abundant. CDR3: CASSPASGYYEQYF. DNA of the CDR3: TGTGCCAGCAGTCCTGCTAGCGGTTACTACGAGCAGTACTTC. The rearrangement links TRBV12-3 or TRBV12-4 to TRBJ2-7; TRBD2 matches 7 bases. The CDR3 extends over 14 amino acids. J lost 3 bases, V lost 5 bases, and 7 bases had no gene match.

This clonotype was picked up a small number of times. The chain recombines TRBV5-1 with TRBJ2-7; unclear D gene. The germline V and J ends were trimmed by 2 bases and 2 bases, with 8 bases remaining between them. The CDR3 totals 13 residues. Germline V gene data show CDR1 as SGHRS and CDR2 as YFSETQ. CDR3 nucleotides: TGCGCCAGCAGCTTCGACGGCACCTACGAGCAGTACTTC. Residues: CASSFDGTYEQYF.